This TCR beta chain emerged from a study of cytomegalovirus exposure and HLA in healthy donors (dated by TCRdb to the late 2010s). Notes on the research overall: An earlier analysis of 587 of the donors reported 250 to 300 Gb of sequence data and approximately 110 million unique TCR beta sequences from about 200 million T cells. Around 300 gigabases of sequencing data and tens of millions of unique TCR sequences were included in an early release covering roughly 600 HLA-typed donors. The genetic ancestry cluster associated with self-reported Caucasian donors included about 81% of the roughly 390 genotyped donors. The study aimed to test whether signatures of past pathogen exposure could be identified by cataloging public T cell receptors. The study used immunosequencing to profile the T cell repertoires of approximately 690 subjects and linked those repertoires to cytomegalovirus serostatus. Along with the approximately 620-subject first cohort, a separate validation cohort of over a hundred different subjects was used. To predict cytomegalovirus infection status, the study combined high-throughput TCR immunosequencing, statistical association of individual TCRs with disease status, and machine learning. A later analysis re-examined previously published TCR beta repertoires from roughly 650 donors and added high-resolution HLA genotyping to investigate patterns of TCR occurrence. Rather than using new phenotypic data, the later analysis identified candidate immune exposures from TCR beta sequences and from how often those sequences occurred across donors. In an earlier analysis of a few hundred of the donors, high-throughput TCR beta sequencing was used to judge whether each TCR beta V gene segment behaved as functional or pseudogenic. Donor age, sex, ethnicity and CMV serostatus were compiled together with the repertoire data. In a later genetic analysis, genome-wide SNP genotypes for about 65% of the roughly 670 donors were used, and that subset was treated as a discovery cohort. All discovery cohort repertoires had been generated on a single sequencing platform. Both class I and class II loci were covered by HLA typing, at four-digit resolution. Typing coverage differed by locus: A, B, C, DRB1 and DQB1 were typed in roughly 629-640 donors, DQA1 in about 560, DPA1 in approximately 600, and DPB1 in 400 to 480. Several DR-DQ haplotypes were treated as single units for association and clustering because of strong linkage in the cohort. Among some 400 genotyped donors of the cohort, an average of roughly 230,000 unique TCR beta nucleotide sequences was sequenced per donor, of which 15% to 20% were non-productive. Beyond this particular receptor, the publication reports: At a false discovery rate of 0.05, a later analysis linked about 16,000 TCR beta sequences to specific HLA alleles. Roughly uniform sequencing depth across donors was assumed in presence/absence analyses, although this assumption may not hold. A later analysis reported that several top co-occurrence clusters appeared linked to parvovirus B19, influenza, CMV and Epstein-Barr virus. Across donors, most TCR sequences were observed very rarely, whereas some public TCRs were present in many individuals. Broadly in line with IMGT annotations, most TCR beta V segments showed up in productive rearrangements about 90% or about 30% of the time in an earlier analysis of several hundred of the donors. Seventeen rarely observed V segments, including chromosome 9 orphons, were excluded from the earlier analysis of some 590 of the donors because counts were too low. In vitro tests confirmed that a few of the cytomegalovirus-associated TCR beta chains recognize cytomegalovirus antigens. Because some donors lacked HLA typing at each locus, the association tests relied only on the typed subset. Some IMGT-functional V segments, including TRBV6-2 and TRBV6-3, could not be told apart with the 87-base-pair reads, so those segments were excluded. An association between a missense DCLRE1C variant and V-gene and J-gene trimming of TCR beta chains was found in a later genetic analysis and replicated in an independent cohort. Only TCR beta chains were sequenced in this cohort, and the absence of alpha or paired-chain data limited detectable features. For the cohort, immune exposure information was limited to CMV serostatus. Strong co-occurrence of HLA alleles, especially DR and DQ, made assigning TCR associations to individual alleles difficult. A later analysis found that HLA-associated TCR beta chains were more clonally expanded and had lower generation probabilities than equally common non-associated chains. A further reported finding was that TCR beta sequences accurately predicted the HLA-A and HLA-B alleles for most subjects in the first cohort. According to a later analysis, TCR association rates differed among HLA loci, with DRB1 alleles showing the most associated TCRs and HLA-C alleles showing the fewest. According to a later genetic analysis, donors in an Asian-associated ancestry cluster had fewer N-insertions in productive TCRs than the approximately 670-donor mean. Linkage disequilibrium might explain the correlated functional status among segregating V segments, but an unknown experimental factor could not be excluded. The authors suggested that the approach could potentially be extended to other disease states and immunological phenotypes. The sequencing pipeline was judged likely to have produced a cluster of highly shared sequence variants as a technical artifact. Most CMV-associated TCR beta chains appeared to be HLA-restricted in a later analysis, and the HLA associations seemed to be driven largely by CMV exposure. A total of roughly 160 TCR beta chains were listed by the study as associated with cytomegalovirus. In both the original and validation cohorts, the classifier was reported to diagnose cytomegalovirus status with high specificity and sensitivity.

Worth noting for this clone: Its antigen is unknown. One end of the junction varies from germline; a read error may be responsible.

The cohort was made up of under 800 healthy bone marrow donors. All cohort members were sampled while nominally healthy, although unrecorded immune exposures were likely present. The donor tested CMV seronegative, placing the donor among the approximately 400 seronegative members of the cohort. Each donor provided a peripheral blood sample, and peripheral blood mononuclear cells were used for TCR beta sequencing. Genomic DNA extraction from the blood cell samples was performed with the Qiagen DNeasy Blood Extraction Kit. Library creation used the immunoSEQ multiplex PCR assay. For the multiplex PCR, a mixture combining 60 forward primers for TCR Vbeta segments and 13 reverse primers for TCR Jbeta segments was used. The CDR3 region of rearranged TCR beta genes was amplified from genomic DNA by a multiplex PCR assay. On the Illumina HiSeq System, the amplified TCR beta libraries were sequenced as 87-base-pair reads. The authors' pipeline ran thus. A later analysis tallied approximately 87 million unique TCR beta chains across the 666 repertoires, and approximately 9.9 million of those chains were shared by two or more donors. Raw reads were error-corrected and collapsed into unique sequences with a nearest-neighbor algorithm that merged closely related sequences to remove PCR and sequencing errors. Alignment of CDR3 sequences to IMGT reference sequences was used to assign V, D and J gene segments. For a sequence to be retained, at least a six-nucleotide match to both a V gene segment and a J gene segment was required. A rearrangement was called productive if the CDR3 had no stop codons and remained in frame with V and J, and every other rearrangement was called non-productive. CDR3 was defined by IMGT convention, running from the second conserved V-encoded cysteine to the conserved J-encoded phenylalanine. The earlier analysis of about 590 of the donors excluded sequences that lacked an unambiguous match to a single V gene segment. In an earlier analysis of several hundred of the donors, a V segment was called functional when productive rearrangements were above 56.7%, and segregating when the standard deviation between donors exceeded 5%. A statistical classification framework was built for diagnosing cytomegalovirus status from the catalog of TCR beta chain sequences. A later analysis assigned V and J genes by comparing TCR nucleotide sequences with IMGT/GENE-DB human TR gene sequences. In a later analysis, CDR3 sequences and most-parsimonious VDJ recombination scenarios were assigned using the TCRdist pipeline. A later analysis defined each TCR beta chain by its CDR3 amino acid sequence plus V-gene family, and excluded reads lacking a unique V-gene family. In a later analysis, nearly 600 highly shared, low-generation-probability nucleotide sequences were removed to address suspected cross-contamination and a sequencing artifact. A later analysis calculated a clonal expansion index for each public chain from normalized within-repertoire ranks of inferred template counts. In a later analysis, generation probabilities were computed using a VDJ recombination model fitted to out-of-frame rearrangements, and the results were checked against IGoR. A later analysis scored TCR-TCR, TCR-HLA and TCR-CMV co-occurrence with hypergeometric tests, applying a repertoire-size bias correction to TCR pairs. A later analysis estimated false discovery rates by permuting HLA or CMV assignments 20 times. In a later analysis, co-occurring TCRs were grouped with DBSCAN, and TCRdist sequence similarity was added when clustering was performed within HLA-allele-positive subsets. For co-occurrence clustering, repertoires with fewer than 30,000 or more than 120,000 public chains were excluded, along with roughly 5 repertoires with anomalous nucleotide sharing. The source is immuneACCESS, and TCRdb retained only in-frame sequences with V and J called. Part of the clones is not carried over; for the studies checked, unresolved V genes explain less than half of this, and the remainder is unexplained. V, J and clone size are those of that table, while D and trimming were read from the DNA. This sample's table contains 110,000 to 150,000 clones. Approximately 2.6% of the sample is taken by the ten largest.

Counted from cysteine to phenylalanine, this CDR3 has 14 amino acids. Only CDR3 DNA remains: 42 bases, in frame from the first base. As encoded in the germline V gene (reference sequence), CDR1 is LNHNV while CDR2 is YYDKDF. What was sequenced was PBMCs. This sequence uses TRBV15 and TRBJ2-7, and 7 junction bases match TRBD1. The receptor comes from a man aged 35 to 55 in good health and CMV-seronegative. CDR3 protein: CATSRDPGQPWDGF. The DNA sequence is TGTGCCACCAGCAGAGATCCGGGACAGCCCTGGGATGGATTC.